Presented here are 30 T cell receptor beta chains from one specimen sequenced in a study of CD8 T cells in ankylosing spondylitis. TCRdb passed the 5' RACE reads through MiXCR, listing each CDR3 protein once. The sample lists roughly 38,000 distinct CDR3 sequences; approximately 10% were seen once. Material: blood, either unsorted or a sorted T cell fraction (not recorded which). The receptors were gathered from a male donor with ankylosing spondylitis or in good health (not recorded which).

The sample holds many counts of this clonotype. V is TRBV3-1 and J is TRBJ1-1; 8 bases map to TRBD1. From germline, CDR1 is LGHDT and CDR2 YNNKEL (reference sequence). CDR3 length: 13 amino acids. V was clipped by 0 bases and J by 6 bases; unmatched bases: 0. The CDR3 DNA sequence: TGTGCCAGCAGCCAAGAGACAGGGGCTGAAGCTTTCTTT. Protein sequence: CASSQETGAEAFF.

This clonotype appeared many times. The chain links TRBV7-9 to TRBJ2-4, with 9 bases identical to TRBD2. J lost 10 bases, V lost 0 bases, and 10 bases had no gene match. The CDR3 length is 16 residues. CDR1 SEHNR and CDR2 FQNEAQ come from the germline V gene (reference sequence). In DNA form, the CDR3 reads TGTGCCAGCAGCTTAGCTTTGGCTAGCGGGATCCGGATTCAGTACTTC. Protein sequence: CASSLALASGIRIQYF.

There are many counts of this clonotype. The chain has TRBV7-2 and TRBJ2-3; 8 nucleotides match TRBD2. CDR1 is SGHTA and CDR2 is FQGNSA in the germline V gene. V dropped 7 bases and J dropped 2; count of bases not matched to a gene: 8. The CDR3 contains 15 residues. CDR3 sequence: CASKASGGVTDTQYF. The CDR3 DNA reads TGTGCCAGCAAGGCCTCGGGAGGGGTCACAGATACGCAGTATTTT.

This clonotype was observed many times. The rearrangement links TRBV5-1 to TRBJ2-5; maybe TRBD1 (5 bases). The CDR3 contains 12 residues. The V gene's germline CDR1 is SGHRS and CDR2 YFSETQ. V lost 5 bases and J lost 3, with 8 bases in between. The DNA for the CDR3 is TGCGCCAGCAGGGACATAGAAGAGACCCAGTACTTC. It encodes CASRDIEETQYF.

This clonotype has more than one count but fewer than ten. The chain couples TRBV6-2 or TRBV6-3 to TRBJ2-5; 12 bases are shared with TRBD2. The V segment lost 8 bases and the J segment 5 bases; nucleotides outside the gene matches: 12. The germline CDR1 and CDR2 sequences are MNHEY and SVGEGT. The CDR3 consists of 16 residues. The CDR3 DNA sequence: TGTGCCAGCCTCAGGGCTAGCGGGAGGGCCGCGGAGACCCAGTACTTC. It codes for CASLRASGRAAETQYF.

This clonotype was picked up many times. The V call is TRBV6-1, the J call TRBJ2-3; no clear D. Germline values: CDR1 MNHNS, CDR2 SASEGT. The V and J ends lost 6 bases and 3 bases respectively, with 13 bases between them. CDR3 length: 14 residues. For the CDR3, the DNA is TGTGCCAGCAGGCCGCTTTGGAAGACAGATACGCAGTATTTT. Its protein is CASRPLWKTDTQYF.

There are many counts of this clonotype. The V gene is TRBV6-1, the J gene TRBJ2-7, with 13 nucleotides matching TRBD2. Germline CDR1 is MNHNS and CDR2 is SASEGT. After removal of 6 bases from V and 5 bases from J, the junction contained 16 bases not matched to a gene. The CDR3 covers 18 residues. CDR3 bases: TGTGCCAGCAGCCGATCAGGACTAGCGGGAGCCAACCCTCACGAGCAGTACTTC. This codes for CASSRSGLAGANPHEQYF.

This clonotype was recorded many times. The V and J genes are TRBV7-2 and TRBJ2-1; TRBD1 is a possible D gene (5 bases). The V gene's germline CDR1 is SGHTA and CDR2 FQGNSA. The CDR3 contains 14 residues. The V end was cut by 5 bases, the J end by 0 bases, with 8 bases between. The CDR3 coding sequence is TGTGCCAGCAGCCGACAGAGCTCCTACAATGAGCAGTTCTTC. It encodes CASSRQSSYNEQFF.

This clonotype has ten or more counts. CDR3 DNA sequence: TGCGCCAGCAGCCAAGATCTGGACAGGGGAGAGACCCAGTACTTC. Residues: CASSQDLDRGETQYF. The chain recombines TRBV4-1 with TRBJ2-5, with TRBD1 matching 9 bases. Germline trimming cut 0 bases from V and 4 bases from J; bases unmatched to any gene: 3. CDR3 length: 15 residues. Germline V lookup: CDR1 MGHRA, CDR2 YSYEKL.

Many counts were recorded for this clonotype. The chain is built from TRBV12-3 or TRBV12-4 and TRBJ2-2; TRBD2 is a possible D gene (5 bases). Trimming took 8 bases from V and 3 from J, leaving 13 bases between them. CDR3 length: 14 residues. Here the CDR3 DNA reads TGTGCCAGCGACTCGGGCGGGCACACCGGGGAGCTGTTTTTT. Encoded protein: CASDSGGHTGELFF.

This clonotype has more than one count but fewer than ten. CDR3 protein: CSARGLDGTSVYEQYF. The CDR3 nucleotides read TGCAGTGCTAGGGGACTGGATGGGACTAGCGTCTACGAGCAGTACTTC. The chain joins TRBV20-1 to TRBJ2-7, with TRBD2 matching over 10 bases. This CDR3 has 16 residues. The germline V gene encodes CDR1 DFQATT and CDR2 SNEGSKA (reference sequence). After removal of 3 bases from V and 3 bases from J, the junction contained 11 bases not matched to a gene.

In this sample, this clonotype turned up many times. The germline gene is not matched at one end of the junction; a read error may be the cause. The chain is built from TRBV4-1 and TRBJ2-7; 8 nucleotides line up with TRBD1. CDR1 and CDR2 from the germline V gene are MGHRA and YSYEKL. CDR3 length: 13 amino acids. CDR3 DNA: TGCGCCAGCAGCCCCGGACAGGGTCAACTACAGCACTTC. Translation gives CASSPGQGQLQHF.

This sequence joins TRBV29-1 and TRBJ1-2; 9 bases map to TRBD1. The J segment lost 4 bases and the V segment lost 5 bases, leaving 8 bases of the junction unmatched. Germline CDR1 SQVTM, CDR2 ANQGSEA. The CDR3 is 14 residues long. In nucleotides, the CDR3 is TGCAGCGTTTCCGTTACAGGGGGCCGCTATGGCTACACCTTC. Translated, it gives CSVSVTGGRYGYTF. Together with reference TRBV29-1 and TRBJ1-2, the CDR3 gives the full variable domain: SAVISQKPSRDICQRGTSLTIQCQVDSQVTMMFWYRQQPGQSLTLIATANQGSEATYESGFVIDKFPISRPNLTFSTLTVSNMSPEDSSIYLCSVSVTGGRYGYTFGSGTRLTVV.

This clonotype was picked up a small number of times. The chain recombines TRBV15 with TRBJ1-4; a weak D match, TRBD1 (6 bases). CDR3 length: 15 residues. V was pared by 0 bases and J by 10 bases, with 15 bases between. CDR1 LNHNV and CDR2 YYDKDF come from the germline V gene (reference sequence). This CDR3 is CATSREGAGRRKLFF. CDR3 in DNA: TGTGCCACCAGCAGAGAGGGGGCAGGTCGGCGAAAACTGTTTTTT.

This clonotype came up many times. The chain uses TRBV7-9 and TRBJ2-3; D ambiguous. Trimming cost V 2 bases and J 6 bases, with 12 bases left between them. There are 14 residues in the CDR3. CDR1 is SEHNR, CDR2 FQNEAQ, per germline (reference sequence). The CDR3 loop reads CASSLRHPADTQYF. CDR3 sequence (DNA): TGTGCCAGCAGCTTACGGCACCCCGCGGATACGCAGTATTTT.

In this sample, this clonotype turned up many times. The chain joins TRBV6-1 to TRBJ1-5; the D gene is possibly TRBD1 (6 bases). The CDR3 contains 15 residues. The germline V and J ends were trimmed by 6 bases and 0 bases, with 12 bases remaining between them. The germline gives CDR1 MNHNS, CDR2 SASEGT. In nucleotides, the CDR3 is TGTGCCAGCAGCGAGGGACAATATAGCAATCAGCCCCAGCATTTT. This encodes CASSEGQYSNQPQHF.

The chain has TRBV9 and TRBJ2-7; TRBD1 matches at 8 bases. The V gene's germline CDR1 is SGDLS and CDR2 YYNGEE. The CDR3 covers 18 residues. V lost 0 bases, J lost 2 bases, and 13 bases stayed unmatched. CDR3 DNA sequence: TGTGCCAGCAGCGTAGCCTCCGGCAGGACAGGGTGGACCTACGAGCAGTACTTC. Encoded protein: CASSVASGRTGWTYEQYF.

The chain links TRBV10-3 to TRBJ2-5; 9 bases are a match to TRBD2. J gave up 1 base and V 0 bases, and 3 bases lay outside the gene matches. Germline V gene lookup returns CDR1 ENHRY and CDR2 SYGVKD. The CDR3 loop spans 16 amino acids. The CDR3 DNA follows: TGTGCCATCAGTGAGTCGAGCGGGAGGCTCCAAGAGACCCAGTACTTC. Protein sequence: CAISESSGRLQETQYF.

By share, this clonotype ranks as medium-sized. The V call is TRBV10-3, the J call TRBJ2-7; tentatively, D is TRBD2 (6 bases). V lost 0 bases and J 0 bases, leaving 12 bases between the germline ends. Per germline, CDR1 ENHRY and CDR2 SYGVKD. The CDR3 is made up of 16 amino acids. CDR3 region: CAISESGRRGSYEQYF. DNA of the CDR3: TGTGCCATCAGTGAGTCAGGCAGGAGGGGCTCCTACGAGCAGTACTTC.

This clonotype was detected many times. The V gene is TRBV5-5, the J gene TRBJ2-2; 8 nucleotides line up with TRBD1. From germline, CDR1 is SGHKS and CDR2 YYEKEE (reference sequence). V lost 3 bases and J lost 5; bases outside the gene matches: 9. The CDR3 contains 16 residues. In DNA, the CDR3 is TGTGCCAGCAGCTGGGACAGGAATACGAGGACCGGGGAGCTGTTTTTT. Translating it yields CASSWDRNTRTGELFF. The variable domain in full, completed from reference TRBV5-5 and TRBJ2-2, reads DAGVTQSPTHLIKTRGQQVTLRCSPISGHKSVSWYQQVLGQGPQFIFQYYEKEERGRGNFPDRFSARQFPNYSSELNVNALLLGDSALYLCASSWDRNTRTGELFFGEGSRLTVL.

This clonotype was counted only a few times. A single base separates this from a much larger clone, so it may be a read error. CDR3 in DNA: TGTGCCGCCAGTGAGGGTACCGGGGAGCTGTTTTTT. This sequence encodes CAASEGTGELFF. The chain joins TRBV24-1 to TRBJ2-2; TRBD2 is a possible D gene (5 bases). The CDR3 spans 12 residues. Germline CDR1 and CDR2: KGHDR and SFDVKD.

This clonotype was observed a handful of times. One base away lies a much larger clone, so this may be a sequencing read error. The rearrangement uses TRBV27 and TRBJ1-1, with D possibly matching TRBD1 (5 bases). CDR3 length: 15 residues. In germline, CDR1 is MNHEY, CDR2 SMNVEV (reference sequence). CDR3 in DNA: TGTGCCAGCAAAAACGGGGGGATTTTGAACGCTGAAGCTTTCTTT. This sequence encodes CASKNGGILNAEAFF.

This clonotype was found many times. The J gene is TRBJ2-1, the V gene TRBV24-1, with 8 positions matching TRBD2. CDR3 length: 15 amino acids. V gave up 9 bases and J gave up 6 bases; unmatched junction bases: 12. Germline assignment: CDR1 KGHDR and CDR2 SFDVKD. The DNA for the CDR3 is TGTGCCACCGGATTTGTCGGACTAGCCGGCAATGAGCAGTTCTTC. Amino acid sequence: CATGFVGLAGNEQFF.

This clonotype was seen at least ten times. This chain links TRBV5-1 with TRBJ2-3; D is undetermined. Trimming removed 0 bases at V and 1 base at J, with 6 bases between. CDR1 is SGHRS, CDR2 YFSETQ, per germline. CDR3 size: 14 residues. The CDR3 sequence is CASSLAKGTDTQYF. CDR3 nucleotides: TGCGCCAGCAGCTTGGCGAAGGGCACAGATACGCAGTATTTT.

This clonotype has a count of ten or more. This rearrangement joins TRBV6-5 to TRBJ1-5; 11 nucleotides match TRBD1. In germline, CDR1 is MNHEY, CDR2 SVGAGI. V lost 2 bases, J lost 2 bases, and 11 bases stayed unmatched. The CDR3 covers 19 residues. The CDR3 bases are TGTGCCAGCAGTTACCTCCCGGGACAGGGGGTTAAGGGCAATCAGCCCCAGCATTTT. This gives the protein CASSYLPGQGVKGNQPQHF.

At least ten counts were recorded for this clonotype. The chain links TRBV15 to TRBJ2-1; a weak D match, TRBD2 (6 bases). V lost 1 base and J 2 bases, leaving 15 bases between the germline ends. The CDR3 extends over 17 amino acids. Germline CDR1 LNHNV, CDR2 YYDKDF (reference sequence). The CDR3 DNA reads as TGTGCCACCAGCAGAGGGGCGGGGAAAAGGACCTACAATGAGCAGTTCTTC. This encodes CATSRGAGKRTYNEQFF.

This clonotype has at least ten counts. The chain recombines TRBV29-1 with TRBJ2-7, with 8 positions matching TRBD2. Germline-derived CDR1 and CDR2 are SQVTM and ANQGSEA. V shed 7 bases, J shed 2 bases, and the junction held 7 bases outside the gene matches. This CDR3 contains 13 residues. The DNA for the CDR3 is TGCAGCGCCGTGCGAGCGGGGGCCTACGAGCAGTACTTC. The encoded protein is CSAVRAGAYEQYF.

This clonotype has at least ten counts. J is TRBJ2-3 and V is TRBV10-1; D unclear. In germline, CDR1 is WNHNN, CDR2 SYGVQD (reference sequence). The CDR3 runs 12 residues. V was pared by 3 bases and J by 0 bases, with 1 base between. The CDR3 nucleotides read TGCGCCAGCAGTGACAGCACAGATACGCAGTATTTT. It specifies CASSDSTDTQYF.

This clonotype was counted ten times or more. The chain recombines TRBV20-1 with TRBJ2-1; D is unclear. The V and J ends lost 7 bases and 2 bases respectively, with 18 bases between them. The CDR3 sequence is 15 residues long. The germline V gene has CDR1 DFQATT and CDR2 SNEGSKA (reference sequence). The CDR3: CSVLTPSYPYNEQFF. The CDR3 DNA is TGCAGTGTCCTCACTCCCAGTTACCCCTACAATGAGCAGTTCTTC.

This clonotype was observed many times. The chain links TRBV7-3 to TRBJ2-3; TRBD2 matches at 9 bases. There are 15 residues in the CDR3. CDR1 is SGHTA and CDR2 is FQGTGA in the germline V gene. The V and J ends lost 3 bases and 4 bases, in that order; junction bases with no gene match: 5. The CDR3 here is CASSLAGGPADTQYF. Written as DNA, the CDR3 is TGTGCCAGCAGCTTGGCGGGAGGGCCGGCAGATACGCAGTATTTT.